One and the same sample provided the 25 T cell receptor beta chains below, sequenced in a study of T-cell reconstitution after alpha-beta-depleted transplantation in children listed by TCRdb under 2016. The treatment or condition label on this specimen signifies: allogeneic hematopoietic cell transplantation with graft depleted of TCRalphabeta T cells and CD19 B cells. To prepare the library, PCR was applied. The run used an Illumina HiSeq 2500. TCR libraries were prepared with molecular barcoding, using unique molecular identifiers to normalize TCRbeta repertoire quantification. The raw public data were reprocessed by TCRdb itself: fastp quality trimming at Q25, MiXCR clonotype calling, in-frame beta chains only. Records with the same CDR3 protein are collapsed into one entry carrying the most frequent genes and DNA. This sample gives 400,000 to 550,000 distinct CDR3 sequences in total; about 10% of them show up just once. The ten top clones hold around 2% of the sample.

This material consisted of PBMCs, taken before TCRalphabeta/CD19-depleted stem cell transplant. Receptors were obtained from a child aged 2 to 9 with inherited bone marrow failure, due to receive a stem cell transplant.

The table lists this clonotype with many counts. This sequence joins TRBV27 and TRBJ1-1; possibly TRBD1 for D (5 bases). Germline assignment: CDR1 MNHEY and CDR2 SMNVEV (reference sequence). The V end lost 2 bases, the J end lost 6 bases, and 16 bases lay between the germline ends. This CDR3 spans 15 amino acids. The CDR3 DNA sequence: TGTGCCAGCAGTTTAGTGTCTGGGGCGGGTGCTGAAGCTTTCTTT. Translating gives CASSLVSGAGAEAFF.

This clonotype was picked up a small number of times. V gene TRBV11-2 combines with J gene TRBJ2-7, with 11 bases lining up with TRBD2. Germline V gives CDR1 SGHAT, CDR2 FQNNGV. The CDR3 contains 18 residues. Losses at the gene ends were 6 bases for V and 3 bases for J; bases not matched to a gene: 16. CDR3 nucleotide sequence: TGTGCCAGCAGTTCCGAAGGGGCTAGCGGGAGGATCGTCTACGAGCAGTACTTC. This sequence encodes CASSSEGASGRIVYEQYF.

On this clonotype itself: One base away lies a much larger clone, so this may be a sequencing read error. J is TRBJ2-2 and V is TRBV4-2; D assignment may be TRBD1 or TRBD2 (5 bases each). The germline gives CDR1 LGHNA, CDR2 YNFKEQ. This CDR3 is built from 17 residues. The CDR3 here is CASSQSDSTANTGDLFF. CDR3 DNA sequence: TGTGCCAGCAGCCAAAGTGACTCGACGGCGAACACCGGGGACCTGTTTTTT.

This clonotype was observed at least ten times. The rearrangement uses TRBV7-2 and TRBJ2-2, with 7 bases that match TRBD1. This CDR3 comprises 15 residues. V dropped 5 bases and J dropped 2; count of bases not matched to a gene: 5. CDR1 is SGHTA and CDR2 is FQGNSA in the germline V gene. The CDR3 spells CASSRDRENTGELFF. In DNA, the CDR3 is TGTGCCAGCAGCCGAGACAGGGAAAACACCGGGGAGCTGTTTTTT.

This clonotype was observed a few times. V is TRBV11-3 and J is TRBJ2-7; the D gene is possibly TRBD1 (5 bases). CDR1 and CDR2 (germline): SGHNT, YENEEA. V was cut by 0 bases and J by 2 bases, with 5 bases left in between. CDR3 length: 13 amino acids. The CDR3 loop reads CASSLEDTYEQYF. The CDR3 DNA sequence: TGTGCCAGCAGCTTAGAGGACACCTACGAGCAGTACTTC.

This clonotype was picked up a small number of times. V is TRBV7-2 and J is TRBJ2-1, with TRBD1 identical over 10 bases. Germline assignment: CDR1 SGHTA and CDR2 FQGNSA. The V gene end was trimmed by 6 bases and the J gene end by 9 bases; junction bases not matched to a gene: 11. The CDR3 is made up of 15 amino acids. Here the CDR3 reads CASRDPGQGIGEQFF. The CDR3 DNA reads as TGTGCCAGCAGGGACCCGGGACAGGGGATCGGTGAGCAGTTCTTC.

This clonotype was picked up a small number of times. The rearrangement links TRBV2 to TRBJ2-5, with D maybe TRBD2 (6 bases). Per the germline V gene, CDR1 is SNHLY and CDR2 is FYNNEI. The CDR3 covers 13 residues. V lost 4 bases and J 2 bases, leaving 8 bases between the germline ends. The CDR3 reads CASSAGLQETQYF. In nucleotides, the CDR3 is TGTGCCAGCAGTGCGGGACTGCAAGAGACCCAGTACTTC.

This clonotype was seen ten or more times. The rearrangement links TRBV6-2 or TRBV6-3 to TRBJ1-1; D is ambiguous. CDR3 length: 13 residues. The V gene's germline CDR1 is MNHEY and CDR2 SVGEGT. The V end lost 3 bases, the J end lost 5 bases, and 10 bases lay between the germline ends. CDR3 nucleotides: TGTGCCAGCAGTTATGGTGGCGGGACTGAAGCTTTCTTT. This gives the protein CASSYGGGTEAFF.

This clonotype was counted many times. The CDR3 protein is CASSPKRQVYNSPLHF. DNA of the CDR3: TGCGCCAGCAGCCCTAAAAGACAGGTTTATAATTCACCCCTCCACTTT. This rearrangement joins TRBV4-3 to TRBJ1-6; possible D gene TRBD1, 6 bases. Germline loops: CDR1 LGHNA, CDR2 YSLEER. V was cut by 4 bases and J by 4 bases, with 14 bases left in between. The CDR3 runs 16 residues.

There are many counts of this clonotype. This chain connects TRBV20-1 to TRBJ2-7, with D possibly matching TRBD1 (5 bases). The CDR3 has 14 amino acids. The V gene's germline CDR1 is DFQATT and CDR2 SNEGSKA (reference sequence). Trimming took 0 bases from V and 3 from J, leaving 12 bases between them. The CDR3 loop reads CSAREGQAGYEQYF. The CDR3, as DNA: TGCAGTGCTAGAGAGGGGCAGGCTGGCTACGAGCAGTACTTC.

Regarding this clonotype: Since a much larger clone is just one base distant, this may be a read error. In DNA, the CDR3 is TGTGCCAGCAGTTTCCTGAACTCGTTAGCCAAAAGCATTCAGTACTTC. Encoded protein: CASSFLNSLAKSIQYF. V is TRBV28 and J is TRBJ2-4, with unresolved D. There are 16 residues in the CDR3. Germline V gives CDR1 MDHEN, CDR2 SYDVKM.

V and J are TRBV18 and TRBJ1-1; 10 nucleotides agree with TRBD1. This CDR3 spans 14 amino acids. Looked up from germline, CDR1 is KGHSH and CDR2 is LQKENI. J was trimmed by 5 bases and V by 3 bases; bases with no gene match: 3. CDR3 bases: TGTGCCAGCTCACCGGGGACAGGGGAGACTGAAGCTTTCTTT. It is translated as CASSPGTGETEAFF.

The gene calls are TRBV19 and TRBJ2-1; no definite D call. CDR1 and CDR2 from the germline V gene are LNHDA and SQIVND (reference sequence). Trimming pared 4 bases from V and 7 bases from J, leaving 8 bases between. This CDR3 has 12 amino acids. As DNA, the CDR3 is TGTGCCAGTAGTAGTTACGGAAATGAGCAGTTCTTC. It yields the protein CASSSYGNEQFF.

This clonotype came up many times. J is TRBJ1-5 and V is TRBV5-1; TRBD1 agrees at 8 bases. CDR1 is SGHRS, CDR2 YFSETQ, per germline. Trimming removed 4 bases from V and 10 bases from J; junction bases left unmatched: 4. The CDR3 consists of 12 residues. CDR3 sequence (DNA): TGCGCCAGCAGCCCCGACAGGGGACCCCAGCATTTT. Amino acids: CASSPDRGPQHF. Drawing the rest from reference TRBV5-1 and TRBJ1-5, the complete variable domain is KAGVTQTPRYLIKTRGQQVTLSCSPISGHRSVSWYQQTPGQGLQFLFEYFSETQRNKGNFPGRFSGRQFSNSRSEMNVSTLELGDSALYLCASSPDRGPQHFGDGTRLSIL.

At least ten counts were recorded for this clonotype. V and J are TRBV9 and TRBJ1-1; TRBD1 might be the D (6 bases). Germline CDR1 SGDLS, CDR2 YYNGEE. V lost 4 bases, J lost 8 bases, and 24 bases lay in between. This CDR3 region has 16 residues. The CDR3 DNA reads TGTGCCAGCAGCAGCGGGGGGGGCGGCCTCACGGAGGAAGCTTTCTTT. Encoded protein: CASSSGGGGLTEEAFF.

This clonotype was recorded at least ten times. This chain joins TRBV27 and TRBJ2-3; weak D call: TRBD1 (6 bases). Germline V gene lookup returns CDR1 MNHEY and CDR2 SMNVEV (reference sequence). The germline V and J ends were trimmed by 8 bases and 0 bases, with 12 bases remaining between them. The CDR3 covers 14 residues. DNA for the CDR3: TGTGCCAGCTCCTACAGGGATAGCACAGATACGCAGTATTTT. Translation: CASSYRDSTDTQYF.

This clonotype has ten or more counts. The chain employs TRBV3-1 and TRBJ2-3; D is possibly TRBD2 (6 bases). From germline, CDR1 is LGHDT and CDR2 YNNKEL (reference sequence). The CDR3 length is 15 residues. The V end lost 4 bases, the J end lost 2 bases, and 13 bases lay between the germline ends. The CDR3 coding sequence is TGTGCCAGCAGCCTGCGGAGCGGGTCCACAGATACGCAGTATTTT. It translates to CASSLRSGSTDTQYF.

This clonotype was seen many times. CDR3 sequence reads: CASSQDIIVAGVGHNEQFF. CDR3 nucleotides: TGCGCCAGCAGCCAAGATATTATTGTAGCGGGAGTGGGGCACAATGAGCAGTTCTTC. V usage is TRBV4-3 and J usage is TRBJ2-1; 9 positions match TRBD2. V dropped 0 bases and J dropped 5; count of bases not matched to a gene: 14. Germline CDR1 is LGHNA and CDR2 is YSLEER. The CDR3 is 19 residues long.

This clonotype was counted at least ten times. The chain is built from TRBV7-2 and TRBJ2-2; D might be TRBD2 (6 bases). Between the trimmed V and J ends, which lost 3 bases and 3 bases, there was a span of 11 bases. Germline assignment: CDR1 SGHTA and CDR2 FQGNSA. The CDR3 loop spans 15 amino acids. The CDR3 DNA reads TGTGCCAGCAGCTTTTTAGGGAGGCACACCGGGGAGCTGTTTTTT. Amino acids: CASSFLGRHTGELFF.

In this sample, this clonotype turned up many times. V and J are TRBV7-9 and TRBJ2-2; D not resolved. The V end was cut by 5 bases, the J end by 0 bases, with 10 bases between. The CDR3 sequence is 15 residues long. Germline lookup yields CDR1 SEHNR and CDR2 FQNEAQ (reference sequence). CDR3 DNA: TGTGCCAGCAGCCACCCGACCCCGAACACCGGGGAGCTGTTTTTT. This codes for CASSHPTPNTGELFF.

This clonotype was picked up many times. DNA for the CDR3: TGCGCCAGCAGCCCCTTGGCTCAATTAGCTAACTATGGCTACACCTTC. Translation: CASSPLAQLANYGYTF. The genes are TRBV4-3 and TRBJ1-2, with D unclear. Germline assignment: CDR1 LGHNA and CDR2 YSLEER. V lost 4 bases and J lost 0, with 15 bases in between. The CDR3 extends over 16 amino acids.

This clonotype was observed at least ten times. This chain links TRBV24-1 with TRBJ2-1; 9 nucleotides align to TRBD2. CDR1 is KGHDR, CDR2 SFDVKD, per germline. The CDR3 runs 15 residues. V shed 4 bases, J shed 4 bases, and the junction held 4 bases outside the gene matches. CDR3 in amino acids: CATSETSGRYNEQFF. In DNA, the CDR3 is TGTGCCACCAGTGAGACTAGCGGAAGATACAATGAGCAGTTCTTC.

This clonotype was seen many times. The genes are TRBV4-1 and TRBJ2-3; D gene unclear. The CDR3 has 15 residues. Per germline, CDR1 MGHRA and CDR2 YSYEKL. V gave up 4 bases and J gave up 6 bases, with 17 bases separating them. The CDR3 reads CASSLSGLPADTQYF. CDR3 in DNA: TGCGCCAGCAGCCTCTCGGGTCTCCCCGCGGATACGCAGTATTTT.

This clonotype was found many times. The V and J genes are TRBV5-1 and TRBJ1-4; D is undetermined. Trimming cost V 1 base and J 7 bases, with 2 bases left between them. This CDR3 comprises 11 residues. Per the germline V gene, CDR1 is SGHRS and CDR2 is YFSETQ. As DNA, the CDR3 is TGCGCCAGCAGCTTGACTGAAAAACTGTTTTTT. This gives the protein CASSLTEKLFF.

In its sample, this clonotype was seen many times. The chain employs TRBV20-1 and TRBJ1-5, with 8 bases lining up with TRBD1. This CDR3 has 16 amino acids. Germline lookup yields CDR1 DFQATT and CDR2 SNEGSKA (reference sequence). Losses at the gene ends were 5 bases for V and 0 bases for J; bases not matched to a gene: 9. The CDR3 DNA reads TGCAGTGCTCCTAGGACAGGGCGGGGTAGCAATCAGCCCCAGCATTTT. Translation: CSAPRTGRGSNQPQHF.